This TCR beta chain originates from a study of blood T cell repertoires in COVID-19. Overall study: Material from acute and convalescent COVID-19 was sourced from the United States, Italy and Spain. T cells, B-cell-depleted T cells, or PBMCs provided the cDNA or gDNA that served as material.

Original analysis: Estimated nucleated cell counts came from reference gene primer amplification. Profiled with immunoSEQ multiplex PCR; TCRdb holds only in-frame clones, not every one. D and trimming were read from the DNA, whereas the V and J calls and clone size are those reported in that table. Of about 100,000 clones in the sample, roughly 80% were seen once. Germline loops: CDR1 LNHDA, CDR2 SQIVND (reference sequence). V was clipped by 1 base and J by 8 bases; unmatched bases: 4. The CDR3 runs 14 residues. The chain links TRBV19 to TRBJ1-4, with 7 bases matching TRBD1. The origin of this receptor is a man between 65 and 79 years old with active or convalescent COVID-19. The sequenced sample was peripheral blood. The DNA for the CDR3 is TGTGCCAGTAGTATAGGACAGGGAGAGGAAAAACTGTTTTTT. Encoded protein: CASSIGQGEEKLFF.